This TCR beta chain was sequenced for a study of response to subunit inactivated influenza vaccine (dated by TCRdb to 2016 to 2018). Looking at the study overall: The study used deep quantitative T cell receptor repertoire profiling to track responses to a trivalent subunit inactivated influenza vaccine. Overall results and qualifications from the work: The authors proposed that each seasonal influenza vaccination may bring in only a limited number of new T cells.

The library was obtained by RT-PCR. Sequenced on an Illumina HiSeq 2500. TCRdb itself trimmed the public reads at Q25 with fastp, ran MiXCR and retained productive beta chains. Rows merge per CDR3 protein into single entries with the most common DNA and genes. In all, the sample holds hundreds of thousands of distinct CDR3 sequences, and 12% of those were seen once. The ten largest clonotypes hold around 9.6% of the sample. In the case of this clonotype: Which antigen it targets is not known. Base qualities are not recorded, but no much larger clone differs from it by a single base.

The TCR comes from a man in his fifties or sixties who received an inactivated influenza vaccine. Donor details come from another sample of the same person, matched by shared clones. The material was PBMCs from blood, obtained on the day of vaccination.

The DNA sequence reads TGCAGCGTTGAAGATCCCTATTCTAAAGGGAGCTACGAGCAGTACTTC. It translates to CSVEDPYSKGSYEQYF. The rearranged chain carries TRBV29-1 and TRBJ2-7; TRBD2 is a possible D gene, resting on 5 matching bases. V gives up 0 bases and J gives up 3 bases, and the segment between their germline ends measures 18 bases. From the cysteine up to the phenylalanine, the CDR3 has a length of 16 residues. Only the CDR3 part of the read is kept: 48 bases, read in frame from the first base. For CDR1 and CDR2, the germline V gene lists SQVTM and ANQGSEA.